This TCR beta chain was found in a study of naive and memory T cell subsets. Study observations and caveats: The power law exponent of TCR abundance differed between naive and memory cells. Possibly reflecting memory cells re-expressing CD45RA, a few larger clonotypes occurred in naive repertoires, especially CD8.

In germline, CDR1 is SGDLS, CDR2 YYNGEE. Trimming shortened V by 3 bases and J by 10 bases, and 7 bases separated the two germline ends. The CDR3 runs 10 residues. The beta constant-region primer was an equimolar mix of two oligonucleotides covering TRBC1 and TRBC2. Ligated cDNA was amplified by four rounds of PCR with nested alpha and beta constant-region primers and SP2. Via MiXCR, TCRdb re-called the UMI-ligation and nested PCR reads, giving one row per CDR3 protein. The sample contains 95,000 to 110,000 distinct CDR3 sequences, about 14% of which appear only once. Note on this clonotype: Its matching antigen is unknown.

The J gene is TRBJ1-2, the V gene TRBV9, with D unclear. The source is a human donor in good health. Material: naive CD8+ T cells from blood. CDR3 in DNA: TGTGCCAGCAGCGGCCAGTACTACACCTTC. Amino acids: CASSGQYYTF.